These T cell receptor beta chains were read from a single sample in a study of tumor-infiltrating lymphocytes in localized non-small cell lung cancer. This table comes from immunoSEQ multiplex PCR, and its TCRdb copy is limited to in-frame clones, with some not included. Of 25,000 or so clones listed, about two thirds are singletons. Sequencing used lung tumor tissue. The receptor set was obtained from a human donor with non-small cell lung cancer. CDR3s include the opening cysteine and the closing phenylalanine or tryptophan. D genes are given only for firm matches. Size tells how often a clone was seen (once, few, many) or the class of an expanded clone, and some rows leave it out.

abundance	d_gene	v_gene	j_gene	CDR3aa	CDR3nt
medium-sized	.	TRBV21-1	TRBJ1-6	CASSIVPGGNSYNSPLHF	TGTGCCAGCAGCATCGTGCCAGGAGGAAACTCCTATAATTCACCCCTCCACTTT
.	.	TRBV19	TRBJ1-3	CASTSIGVSGNTIYF	TGTGCCAGCACTTCCATAGGGGTCTCTGGAAACACCATATATTTT
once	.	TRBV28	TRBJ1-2	CASSPSGGANYGYTF	TGTGCCAGCAGTCCATCGGGGGGCGCTAACTATGGCTACACCTTC
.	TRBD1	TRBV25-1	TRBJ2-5	CASSPGTGGWGETQYF	TGTGCCAGCAGCCCCGGGACAGGGGGCTGGGGAGAGACCCAGTACTTC
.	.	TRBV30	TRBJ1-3	CAWRPRGLSGNTIYF	TGTGCCTGGAGACCCAGGGGACTCTCTGGAAACACCATATATTTT
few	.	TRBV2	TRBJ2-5	CASSEETQYF	TGTGCCAGCAGTGAAGAGACCCAGTACTTC
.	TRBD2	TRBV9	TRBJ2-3	CASSLTIASGGEDTQYF	TGTGCCAGCAGCCTGACCATTGCTAGCGGGGGTGAAGATACGCAGTATTTT
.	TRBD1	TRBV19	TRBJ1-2	CASSTRTGVYDGYTF	TGTGCCAGTAGTACAAGGACAGGGGTGTACGATGGCTACACCTTC
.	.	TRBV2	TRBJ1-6	CASESTSYNSPLHF	TGTGCCAGCGAGAGCACCTCCTATAATTCACCCCTCCACTTT
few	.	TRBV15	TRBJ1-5	CATSRAGKGDQPQHF	TGTGCCACCAGCAGAGCGGGGAAGGGGGATCAGCCCCAGCATTTT
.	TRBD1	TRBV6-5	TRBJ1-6	CASSEDRRNSPLHF	TGTGCCAGCAGTGAGGACAGGAGAAATTCACCCCTCCACTTT
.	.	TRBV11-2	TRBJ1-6	CASSFGRDYNSPLHF	TGTGCCAGCAGCTTCGGTCGGGACTATAATTCACCCCTCCACTTT
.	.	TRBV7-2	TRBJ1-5	CASSLSKGPHQPQHF	TGTGCCAGCAGCTTATCGAAAGGGCCTCATCAGCCCCAGCATTTT
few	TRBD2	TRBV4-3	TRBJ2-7	CASSQDFRGDEQYF	TGCGCCAGCAGCCAAGATTTTCGGGGGGACGAGCAGTACTTC
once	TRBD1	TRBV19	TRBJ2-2	CASSTTGGTGELFF	TGTGCCAGTAGTACAACAGGGGGAACCGGGGAGCTGTTTTTT
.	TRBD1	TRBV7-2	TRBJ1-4	CASSSKQGRSNEKLFF	TGTGCCAGCAGCTCCAAACAGGGGCGATCTAATGAAAAACTGTTTTTT
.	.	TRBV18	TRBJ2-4	CASSPPGKGGNIQYF	TGTGCCAGCTCACCACCGGGAAAGGGGGGAAACATTCAGTACTTC
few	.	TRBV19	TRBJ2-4	CASNPETGAKNIQYF	TGTGCCAGTAACCCTGAGACAGGAGCCAAAAACATTCAGTACTTC
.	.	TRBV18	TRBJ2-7	CASSPGLTSTYEQYF	TGTGCCAGCTCACCGGGACTCACCTCGACCTACGAGCAGTACTTC
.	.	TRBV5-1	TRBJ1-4	CASSLSGTTNEKLFF	TGCGCCAGCAGCTTGTCCGGGACTACTAATGAAAAACTGTTTTTT
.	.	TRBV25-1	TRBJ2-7	CASSEWSGEEQYF	TGTGCCAGCAGTGAGTGGAGCGGAGAGGAGCAGTACTTC
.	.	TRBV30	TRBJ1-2	CAWSSGGTNYGYTF	TGTGCCTGGAGTTCGGGGGGCACAAACTATGGCTACACCTTC